Listed below are T cell receptor beta chains from one sample, sequenced in a study of T cell responses to AZD1222 COVID-19 vaccine. Data came from immunoSEQ multiplex PCR; TCRdb stores just in-frame clones and leaves some out. Of some 180,000 clones detected, 85% to 95% appear once; the ten largest clones hold 1.9%. Specimen: peripheral blood, collected 28 days after the second AZD1222 dose. The receptors come from an adult who received the AZD1222 COVID-19 vaccine. Both conserved end residues are part of each CDR3. D genes are given only for firm matches. Clone size is stated in some rows and not others, as once, few, many or a class when expanded.

TRBD1 | TRBJ2-7 | 15 | - | TRBV13 | TGTGCCAGCAGCTCAACCGGGACAGGGGGACACGAGCAGTACTTC | CASSSTGTGGHEQYF
TRBD1 | TRBJ1-6 | 16 | - | TRBV7-2 | TGTGCCAGCAGCATCCCTCCGGGACAGCAAAATTCACCCCTCCACTTT | CASSIPPGQQNSPLHF
- | TRBJ1-1 | 11 | - | TRBV30 | TGTGCCTGGAGGCAGAACACTGAAGCTTTCTTT | CAWRQNTEAFF
- | TRBJ1-1 | 12 | - | TRBV19 | TGTGCCATCAAGGGGATCCACACTGAAGCTTTCTTT | CAIKGIHTEAFF
TRBD1 | TRBJ1-5 | 17 | - | TRBV11-2 | TGTGCCAGCAGCCCAGGGACAGGGGGCAGGAGCAATCAGCCCCAGCATTTT | CASSPGTGGRSNQPQHF
- | TRBJ2-3 | 15 | - | TRBV7-3 | TGTGCCAGCAGCCCCTCGGGGGGCGCGAGGTTTACGCAGTATTTT | CASSPSGGARFTQYF
- | TRBJ1-3 | 17 | - | TRBV11-2 | TGTGCCAGCAGCCCCTTTGAGGGCCGTAGCTCTGGAAACACCATATATTTT | CASSPFEGRSSGNTIYF
TRBD1 | TRBJ1-6 | 15 | - | TRBV3-1/TRBV3-2 | TGTGCCAGCAGCCAAGTAGGGACAGTGCGATCACCCCTCCACTTT | CASSQVGTVRSPLHF
- | TRBJ2-7 | 15 | - | TRBV3-1/TRBV3-2 | TGTGCCAGCAGCCAGGAGCTCGGGACAACCTACGAGCAGTACTTC | CASSQELGTTYEQYF
TRBD1 | TRBJ1-2 | 16 | - | TRBV2 | TGTGCCAGCAGTGTCCGGTCGGGGACAGGGGGCGGTGGCTACACCTTC | CASSVRSGTGGGGYTF
TRBD2 | TRBJ2-1 | 16 | - | TRBV28 | TGTGCCAGCAGCAGGGCCGGGACTAAGGACGCGAATGAGCAGTTCTTC | CASSRAGTKDANEQFF
- | TRBJ2-1 | 15 | - | TRBV6-6 | TGTGCCAGTGGGACCGCTCTCGCCTCCTACAATGAGCAGTTCTTC | CASGTALASYNEQFF
- | TRBJ2-1 | 15 | - | TRBV19 | TGTGCCAGCCTGAATGTTGACGGTACCTACAATGAGCAGTTCTTC | CASLNVDGTYNEQFF
- | TRBJ2-1 | 15 | once | TRBV5-6 | TGTGCCAGCAGCTCCGGACCGCTTCTCGATGATGAGCAGTTCTTC | CASSSGPLLDDEQFF
TRBD1 | TRBJ1-1 | 14 | - | TRBV6-5 | TGTGCCAGCAGAGCCATAGGGACAGGGGGCGAAGCTTTCTTT | CASRAIGTGGEAFF
TRBD1 | TRBJ2-2 | 16 | - | TRBV9 | TGTGCCAGCAGCGACGACAGGGCCTGGAACACCGGGGAGCTGTTTTTT | CASSDDRAWNTGELFF
- | TRBJ1-4 | 12 | - | TRBV30 | TGTGCCGGCCGGGCCCGCAATGAAAAACTGTTTTTT | CAGRARNEKLFF
- | TRBJ2-7 | 12 | - | TRBV2 | TGTGCCAGCAGTGATGGGGGGATGCGAAAGTACTTC | CASSDGGMRKYF
TRBD1 | TRBJ1-5 | 14 | - | TRBV28 | TGTGCCAGCAAAATTACAGGGGGATACCAGCCCCAGCATTTT | CASKITGGYQPQHF
TRBD1 | TRBJ2-4 | 17 | - | TRBV7-3 | TGTGCCAGCAGGAATACGGGACAGGACCTAGCCAAAAACATTCAGTACTTC | CASRNTGQDLAKNIQYF
- | TRBJ2-7 | 14 | - | TRBV3-1/TRBV3-2 | TGTGCCAGCAGCCCACCGACACCCCCCTACGAGCAGTACTTC | CASSPPTPPYEQYF
TRBD2 | TRBJ2-7 | 17 | - | TRBV11-2 | TGTGCCAGCAGCTTCCCAGGCAGACGGGGGGGGTCCTACGAGCAGTACTTC | CASSFPGRRGGSYEQYF
- | TRBJ2-1 | 15 | - | TRBV7-9 | TGTGCCAGCAGCTTTAAGGGGCAGGGTATTAATGAGCAGTTCTTC | CASSFKGQGINEQFF
- | TRBJ1-2 | 12 | - | TRBV4-3 | TGCGCCAGCAGCCAAGATCTGGGGGAAAACACCTTC | CASSQDLGENTF
- | TRBJ1-4 | 15 | - | TRBV11-2 | TGTGCCAGCAGCTCCTCGGCTGCAACTAATGAAAAACTGTTTTTT | CASSSSAATNEKLFF
- | TRBJ1-5 | 20 | - | TRBV15 | TGTGCCACCAGCAGAGTACCCGGGCCCGGGAGTTCCACAAGCAATCAGCCCCAGCATTTT | CATSRVPGPGSSTSNQPQHF
- | TRBJ1-2 | 14 | - | TRBV18 | TGTGCCAGCTCACCAGGGACCAGGGGTGAAGGCTACACCTTC | CASSPGTRGEGYTF
TRBD2 | TRBJ2-7 | 15 | - | TRBV6-5 | TGTGCCAGCAGTTACCCTGCGGGGGGCTTCTACGAGCAGTACTTC | CASSYPAGGFYEQYF
- | TRBJ1-1 | 14 | - | TRBV19 | TGTGCCAGTAGTATAGACGGGGGACACACTGAAGCTTTCTTT | CASSIDGGHTEAFF
- | TRBJ2-2 | 15 | - | TRBV5-4 | TGTGCCAGCAGCAAAGACCCGTGGGGCACCGGGGAGCTGTTTTTT | CASSKDPWGTGELFF
TRBD2 | TRBJ2-1 | 15 | once | TRBV7-9 | TGTGCCAGCAGCTCCGGACTAGCGGGATGGAATGAGCAGTTCTTC | CASSSGLAGWNEQFF
- | TRBJ1-2 | 13 | - | TRBV5-1 | TGCGCCAGCAGCTTGGGGGAGTACCGGGGCTACACCTTC | CASSLGEYRGYTF
TRBD1 | TRBJ2-7 | 17 | - | TRBV4-1 | TGCGCCAGCAGCCTTGATCCGGACAGGACCTACTCCTACGAGCAGTACTTC | CASSLDPDRTYSYEQYF
- | TRBJ1-2 | 13 | - | TRBV12-3/TRBV12-4 | TGTGCCAGCAGTTCGGGCAGGGCTTATGGCTACACCTTC | CASSSGRAYGYTF
TRBD1 | TRBJ2-2 | 14 | - | TRBV10-2 | TGCGCCAGCAGACAGGGGTCCAACACCGGGGAGCTGTTTTTT | CASRQGSNTGELFF